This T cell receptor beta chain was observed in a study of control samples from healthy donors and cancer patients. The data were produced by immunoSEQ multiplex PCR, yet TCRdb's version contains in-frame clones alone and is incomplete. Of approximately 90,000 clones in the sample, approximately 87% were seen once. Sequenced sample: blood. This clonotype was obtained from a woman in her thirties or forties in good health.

CDR3 loop: CASSLAGGGGYNSPLHF. CDR3 coding DNA: TGTGCCAGCAGCTTAGCCGGGGGAGGCGGGTATAATTCACCCCTCCACTTT. V gene TRBV7-2 combines with J gene TRBJ1-6; TRBD1 is a possible D gene (5 bases). V gave up 0 bases and J gave up 4 bases, with 13 bases separating them. The CDR3 consists of 17 residues. Germline CDR1 and CDR2: SGHTA and FQGNSA.